This entry describes one T cell receptor (beta chain). Data came from immunoSEQ multiplex PCR; TCRdb stores just in-frame clones and leaves some out. In the table there are over 300,000 clones, 90% of which are singletons. The data were obtained in a study of blood T cell repertoires in COVID-19. J gave up 4 bases and V 5 bases, and 7 bases lay outside the gene matches. This CDR3 spans 14 amino acids. Germline assignment: CDR1 LGHNA and CDR2 YNFKEQ. V usage is TRBV4-2 and J usage is TRBJ1-2; TRBD1 agrees at 7 bases. The receptor comes from a man between 18 and 29 years old with active or convalescent COVID-19. Sequences were obtained from peripheral blood. The CDR3 DNA follows: TGTGCCAGCAGCTTACAGGGGTACGGCTATGGCTACACCTTC. Protein: CASSLQGYGYGYTF.